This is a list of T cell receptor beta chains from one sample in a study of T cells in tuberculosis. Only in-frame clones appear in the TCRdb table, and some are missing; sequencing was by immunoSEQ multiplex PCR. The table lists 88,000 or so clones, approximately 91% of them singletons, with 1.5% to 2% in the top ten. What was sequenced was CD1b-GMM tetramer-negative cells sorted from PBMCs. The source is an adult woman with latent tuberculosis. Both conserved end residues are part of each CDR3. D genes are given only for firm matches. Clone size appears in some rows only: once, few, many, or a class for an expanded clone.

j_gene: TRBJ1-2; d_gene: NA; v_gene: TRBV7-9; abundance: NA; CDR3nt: TGTGCCAGCAGCACCCCGGAGAACAGGGCCAGCTATGGCTACACCTTC; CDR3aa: CASSTPENRASYGYTF
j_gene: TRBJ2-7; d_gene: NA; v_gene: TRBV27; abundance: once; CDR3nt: TGTGCCAGCAGGTCAGGGGGAGGTTCCTACGAGCAGTACTTC; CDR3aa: CASRSGGGSYEQYF
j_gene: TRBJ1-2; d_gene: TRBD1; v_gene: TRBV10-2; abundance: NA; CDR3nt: TGCGCCAGCAGTGAGCTCCGGGACAGGGATGGCTACACCTTC; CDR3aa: CASSELRDRDGYTF
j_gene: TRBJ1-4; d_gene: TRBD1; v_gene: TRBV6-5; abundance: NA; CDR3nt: TGTGCCAGCAGTTCAACAGGGGGAGGGTTGAATGAAAAACTGTTTTTT; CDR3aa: CASSSTGGGLNEKLFF
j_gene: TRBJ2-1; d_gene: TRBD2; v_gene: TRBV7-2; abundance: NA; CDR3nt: TGTGCCAGCAGCTTAGGTCCTAGCGGGGGCCTTAAGAATGAGCAGTTCTTC; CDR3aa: CASSLGPSGGLKNEQFF
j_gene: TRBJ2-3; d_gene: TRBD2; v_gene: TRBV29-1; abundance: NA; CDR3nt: TGCAGCGTTGGCTGGACTAGCGGGGGTTCGTCAGATACGCAGTATTTT; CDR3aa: CSVGWTSGGSSDTQYF
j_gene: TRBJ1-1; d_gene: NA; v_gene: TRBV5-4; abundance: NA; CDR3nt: TGTGCCAGCAGCCTACAAGGGGTGAACACTGAAGCTTTCTTT; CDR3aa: CASSLQGVNTEAFF
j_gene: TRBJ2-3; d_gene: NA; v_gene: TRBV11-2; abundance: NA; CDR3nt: TGTGCCAGCAGCTTAGGGACGGCGGGGACCCTCCTGGGGACGCAGTATTTT; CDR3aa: CASSLGTAGTLLGTQYF
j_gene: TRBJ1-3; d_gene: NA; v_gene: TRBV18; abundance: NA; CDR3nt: TGTGCCAGCTCACCAAAGACACCTGGAAACACCATATATTTT; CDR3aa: CASSPKTPGNTIYF
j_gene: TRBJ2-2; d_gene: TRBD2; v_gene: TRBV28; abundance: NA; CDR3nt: TGTGCCAGCGGGGGGGGCGGGGAGCTGTTTTTT; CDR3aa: CASGGGGELFF
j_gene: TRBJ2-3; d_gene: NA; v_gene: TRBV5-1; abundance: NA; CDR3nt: TGCGCCAGCAGCTTGGGACACACCACAGATACGCAGTATTTT; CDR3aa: CASSLGHTTDTQYF
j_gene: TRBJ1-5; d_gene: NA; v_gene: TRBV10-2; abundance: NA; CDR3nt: TGCGCCAGCAGTGAAGACTCGGATCAGCCCCAGCATTTT; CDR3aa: CASSEDSDQPQHF
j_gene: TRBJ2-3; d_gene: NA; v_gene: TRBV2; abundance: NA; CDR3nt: TGTGCCAGCAGTGTCGCGGGGGCAAGCACAGATACGCAGTATTTT; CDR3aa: CASSVAGASTDTQYF
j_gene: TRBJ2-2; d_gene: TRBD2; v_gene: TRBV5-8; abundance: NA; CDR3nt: TGTGCCAGCAGCTCCGGGACTAGCCTCGTCGCCGGGGAGCTGTTTTTT; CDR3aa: CASSSGTSLVAGELFF
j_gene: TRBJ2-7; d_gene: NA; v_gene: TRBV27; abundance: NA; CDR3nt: TGTGCCAGCAGTTTACAGTTCAGGGATGTTTACGAGCAGTACTTC; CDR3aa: CASSLQFRDVYEQYF
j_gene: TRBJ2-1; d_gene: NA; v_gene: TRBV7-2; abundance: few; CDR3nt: TGTGCCAGCAGCTTACAGTTACGGAGTGGGCAGTTCTTC; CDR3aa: CASSLQLRSGQFF
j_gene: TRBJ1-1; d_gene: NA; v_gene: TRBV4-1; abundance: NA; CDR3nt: TGCGCCAGCAGCCAAGTTGTAAAGAACACTGAAGCTTTCTTT; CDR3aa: CASSQVVKNTEAFF
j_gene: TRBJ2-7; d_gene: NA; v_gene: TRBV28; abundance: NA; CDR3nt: TGTGCCAGCAGCCTTTGGGGGGCCTACGAGCAGTACTTC; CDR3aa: CASSLWGAYEQYF